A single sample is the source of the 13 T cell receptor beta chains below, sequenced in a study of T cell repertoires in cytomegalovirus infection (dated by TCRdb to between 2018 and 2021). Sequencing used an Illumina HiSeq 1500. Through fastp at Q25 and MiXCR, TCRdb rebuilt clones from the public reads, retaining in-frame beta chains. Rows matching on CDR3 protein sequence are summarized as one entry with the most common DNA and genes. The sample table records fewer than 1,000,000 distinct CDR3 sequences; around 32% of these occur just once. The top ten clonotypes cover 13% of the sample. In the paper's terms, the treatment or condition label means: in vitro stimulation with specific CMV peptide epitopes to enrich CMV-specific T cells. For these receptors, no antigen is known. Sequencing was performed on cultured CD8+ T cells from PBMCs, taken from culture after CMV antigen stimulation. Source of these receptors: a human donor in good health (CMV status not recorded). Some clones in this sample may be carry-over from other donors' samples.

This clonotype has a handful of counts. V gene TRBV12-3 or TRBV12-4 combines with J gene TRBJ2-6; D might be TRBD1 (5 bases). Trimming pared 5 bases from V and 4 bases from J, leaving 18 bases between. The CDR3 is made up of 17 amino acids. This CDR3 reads CASSLHSGAQGANVLTF. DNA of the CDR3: TGTGCCAGCAGTCTCCACAGTGGGGCGCAAGGGGCCAACGTCCTGACTTTC.

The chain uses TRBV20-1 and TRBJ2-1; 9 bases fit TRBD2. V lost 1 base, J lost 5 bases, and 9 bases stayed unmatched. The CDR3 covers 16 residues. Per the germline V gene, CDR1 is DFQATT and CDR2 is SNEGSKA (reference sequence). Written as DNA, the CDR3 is TGCAGTGCTAGAGTGGCCTCTAGCGGGACAAACAATGAGCAGTTCTTC. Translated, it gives CSARVASSGTNNEQFF.

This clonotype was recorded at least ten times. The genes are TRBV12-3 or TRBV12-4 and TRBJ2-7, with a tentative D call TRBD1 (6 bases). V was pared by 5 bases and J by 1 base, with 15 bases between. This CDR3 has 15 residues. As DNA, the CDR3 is TGTGCCAGCAGTATTTGTGGCAGGGGTTCCTACGAGCAGTACGTC. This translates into CASSICGRGSYEQYV.

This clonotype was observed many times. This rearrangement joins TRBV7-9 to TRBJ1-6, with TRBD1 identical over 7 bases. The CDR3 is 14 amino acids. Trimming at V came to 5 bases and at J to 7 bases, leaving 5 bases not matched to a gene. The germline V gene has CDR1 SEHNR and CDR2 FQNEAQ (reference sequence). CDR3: CASSPTGRNSPLHF. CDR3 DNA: TGTGCCAGCAGCCCGACAGGGCGGAATTCACCCCTCCACTTT.

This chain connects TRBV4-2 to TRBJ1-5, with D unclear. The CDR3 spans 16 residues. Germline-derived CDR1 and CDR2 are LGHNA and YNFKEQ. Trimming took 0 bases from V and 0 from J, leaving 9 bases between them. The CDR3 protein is CASSQEEGYSNQPQHF. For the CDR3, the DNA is TGTGCCAGCAGCCAAGAAGAGGGATATAGCAATCAGCCCCAGCATTTT.

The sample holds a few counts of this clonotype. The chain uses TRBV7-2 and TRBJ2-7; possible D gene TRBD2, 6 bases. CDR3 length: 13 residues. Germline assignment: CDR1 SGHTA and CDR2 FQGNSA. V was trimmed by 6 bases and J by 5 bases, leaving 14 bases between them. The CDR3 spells CASSGGPLDEQYF. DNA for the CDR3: TGTGCCAGCAGTGGAGGGCCATTAGACGAGCAGTACTTC.

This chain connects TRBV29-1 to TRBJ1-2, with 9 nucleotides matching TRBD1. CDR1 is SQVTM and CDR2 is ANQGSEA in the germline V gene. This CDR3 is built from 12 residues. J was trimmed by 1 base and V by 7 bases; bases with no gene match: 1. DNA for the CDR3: TGCAGCGGGACAGGGGATAACTATGGCTACACCTTC. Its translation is CSGTGDNYGYTF.

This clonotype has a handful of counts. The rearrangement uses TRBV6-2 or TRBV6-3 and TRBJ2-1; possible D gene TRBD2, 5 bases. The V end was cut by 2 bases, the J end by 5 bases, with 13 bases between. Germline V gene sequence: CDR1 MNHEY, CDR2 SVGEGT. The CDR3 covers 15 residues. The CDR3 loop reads CASSYELGRDNEQFF. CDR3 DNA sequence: TGTGCCAGCAGTTACGAGTTAGGGCGGGACAATGAGCAGTTCTTC.

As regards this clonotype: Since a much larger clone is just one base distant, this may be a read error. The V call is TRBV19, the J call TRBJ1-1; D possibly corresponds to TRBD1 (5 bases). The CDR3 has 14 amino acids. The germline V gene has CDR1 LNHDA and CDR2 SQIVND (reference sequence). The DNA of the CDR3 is TGTGTCAGTAGTATTTCACAGGCGAACACTGAAGCTTTCTTT. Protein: CVSSISQANTEAFF.

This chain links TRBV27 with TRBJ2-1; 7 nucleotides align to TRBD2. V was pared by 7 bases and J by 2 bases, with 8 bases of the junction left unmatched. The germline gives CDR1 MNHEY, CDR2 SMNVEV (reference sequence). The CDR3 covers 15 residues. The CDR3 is CASTQTSSPYNEQFF. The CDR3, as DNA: TGTGCCAGCACCCAGACTAGCTCCCCCTACAATGAGCAGTTCTTC.

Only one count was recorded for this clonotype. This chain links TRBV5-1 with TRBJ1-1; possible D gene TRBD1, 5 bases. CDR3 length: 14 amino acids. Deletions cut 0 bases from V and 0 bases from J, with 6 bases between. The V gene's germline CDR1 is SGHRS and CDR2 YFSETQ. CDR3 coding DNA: TGCGCCAGCAGCTTGGAGGACATGAACACTGAAGCTTTCTTT. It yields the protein CASSLEDMNTEAFF.

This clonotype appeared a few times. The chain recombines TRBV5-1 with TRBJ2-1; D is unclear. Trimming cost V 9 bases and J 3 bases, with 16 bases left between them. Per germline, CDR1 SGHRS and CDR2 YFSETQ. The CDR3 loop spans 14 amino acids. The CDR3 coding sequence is TGCGCCACCGCCGGGCCGCCGGGCTACAATGAGCAGTTCTTC. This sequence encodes CATAGPPGYNEQFF.

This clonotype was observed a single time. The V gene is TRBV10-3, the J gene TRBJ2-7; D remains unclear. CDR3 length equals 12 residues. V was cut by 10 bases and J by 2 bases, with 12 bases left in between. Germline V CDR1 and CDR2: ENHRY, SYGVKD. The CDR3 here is CATSTNTYEQYV. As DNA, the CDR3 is TGTGCCACTTCGACAAACACCTACGAGCAGTACGTC.